This is a list of T cell receptor beta chains from one sample in a study of cytomegalovirus exposure and HLA in healthy donors. The assay was immunoSEQ multiplex PCR, and TCRdb's table has in-frame clones only and misses some. The table records about 190,000 clones, about 80% of them present only once. Sequenced: PBMCs. These receptors all stem from a boy under 18 in good health and CMV-seronegative. CDR3s include the opening cysteine and the closing phenylalanine or tryptophan. Fields, in order: V gene, J gene, D gene, clone size, CDR3 protein, CDR3 DNA. A D gene is named only where the DNA matches it firmly. Expanded clones get a size class; other rows say once, few or many, or leave the size out.

TRBV7-8,TRBJ1-2,-,-,CASSLKTANYGYTF,TGTGCCAGCAGCTTAAAGACAGCCAACTATGGCTACACCTTC
TRBV7-2,TRBJ2-2,TRBD2,-,CASSFRLAGTGELFF,TGTGCCAGCAGCTTTCGGCTAGCGGGAACCGGGGAGCTGTTTTTT
TRBV30,TRBJ2-7,-,-,CAWRPGYEQYF,TGTGCCTGGAGGCCCGGGTACGAGCAGTACTTC
TRBV27,TRBJ1-1,-,-,CASSQDGMNTEAFF,TGTGCCAGCAGCCAAGACGGGATGAACACTGAAGCTTTCTTT
TRBV7-9,TRBJ2-7,TRBD1,-,CASSLALGQGTPYEQYF,TGTGCCAGCAGCTTAGCCTTGGGACAGGGGACCCCTTACGAGCAGTACTTC
TRBV6-5,TRBJ2-7,-,-,CASSAGGWEQYF,TGTGCCAGCAGTGCAGGGGGGTGGGAGCAGTACTTC
TRBV30,TRBJ1-1,-,once,CAWSVGIPRAFF,TGTGCCTGGAGTGTGGGCATCCCTCGGGCTTTCTTT
TRBV9,TRBJ2-7,TRBD1,-,CASSGGQGYEQYF,TGTGCCAGCAGCGGGGGACAGGGCTACGAGCAGTACTTC
TRBV7-9,TRBJ1-3,-,few,CASSFGGGNTIYF,TGTGCCAGCAGCTTTGGAGGTGGAAACACCATATATTTT
TRBV5-4,TRBJ1-4,-,-,CASSSKTGQGEKLFF,TGTGCCAGCAGCTCTAAGACAGGTCAGGGAGAAAAACTGTTTTTT
TRBV6-1,TRBJ2-3,TRBD2,-,CASSDGLAGWDTQYF,TGTGCCAGCAGTGACGGACTAGCGGGGTGGGATACGCAGTATTTT
TRBV29-1,TRBJ2-7,-,-,CSVGGSHNPYEQYF,TGCAGCGTTGGAGGTAGCCATAACCCCTACGAGCAGTACTTC
TRBV19,TRBJ1-1,-,-,CASSKRQELNTEAFF,TGTGCCAGTAGTAAGAGACAGGAATTGAACACTGAAGCTTTCTTT
TRBV13,TRBJ2-2,-,-,CASSPPTWEGDAGTGELFF,TGTGCCAGCAGCCCACCCACGTGGGAGGGGGACGCAGGAACCGGGGAGCTGTTTTTT
TRBV4-3,TRBJ2-1,TRBD2,-,CASSQVLAGEYNEQFF,TGCGCCAGCAGCCAGGTCCTAGCGGGAGAATATAATGAGCAGTTCTTC
TRBV6-1,TRBJ2-5,TRBD1,-,CASSERDREWETQYF,TGTGCCAGCAGTGAGCGGGACAGGGAATGGGAGACCCAGTACTTC
TRBV5-8,TRBJ2-1,TRBD2,once,CASSSALSGEGRNEQFF,TGTGCCAGCAGCTCAGCTCTAAGCGGGGAGGGTCGCAATGAGCAGTTCTTC
TRBV4-1,TRBJ1-1,TRBD1,once,CASSQAPGQDGNTEAFF,TGCGCCAGCAGCCAGGCCCCCGGACAGGACGGGAACACTGAAGCTTTCTTT
TRBV4-1,TRBJ2-3,-,-,CASSRQLSTDTQYF,TGCGCCAGCAGCCGCCAGTTATCTACAGATACGCAGTATTTT
TRBV5-1,TRBJ1-4,-,-,CASSLGGRYNEKLFF,TGCGCCAGCAGCTTGGGGGGGCGGTATAATGAAAAACTGTTTTTT
TRBV19,TRBJ1-1,-,-,CASTLEALGKDTEAFF,TGTGCCAGTACCCTCGAGGCCCTAGGAAAGGACACTGAAGCTTTCTTT
TRBV7-8,TRBJ1-6,TRBD1,-,CASRQGQRGSPLHF,TGTGCCAGCAGGCAGGGACAGAGAGGTTCACCCCTCCACTTT
TRBV19,TRBJ2-3,TRBD2,-,CASRPPGTSGRADTQYF,TGTGCCAGTAGGCCCCCCGGGACTAGCGGGAGGGCGGATACGCAGTATTTT
TRBV5-4,TRBJ2-2,TRBD2,-,CASSGRSGGTEWNTGELFF,TGTGCCAGCAGCGGCCGAAGCGGGGGGACTGAATGGAACACCGGGGAGCTGTTTTTT
TRBV4-1,TRBJ1-5,TRBD1,-,CASSQGQGARQPQHF,TGCGCCAGCAGCCAGGGACAGGGGGCGAGGCAGCCCCAGCATTTT